The 13 T cell receptor beta chains below were found in one sample sequenced in a study of blood T cell repertoires in COVID-19. Sequencing used immunoSEQ multiplex PCR; TCRdb keeps in-frame clones, though not all of them. Found here are more than 110,000 clones, less than 80% of them singletons; the top ten hold 3.5% to 4.5%. Sequencing was performed on peripheral blood. Receptor source: a man in his sixties with acute or convalescent COVID-19.

V gene TRBV9 combines with J gene TRBJ2-5; a weak D match, TRBD1 (5 bases). V was cut by 0 bases and J by 4 bases, with 13 bases left in between. The CDR3 runs 15 residues. Germline V CDR1 and CDR2: SGDLS, YYNGEE. The CDR3 loop is CASSVGSGSIETQYF. CDR3 coding DNA: TGTGCCAGCAGCGTAGGGTCAGGGTCGATAGAGACCCAGTACTTC. The whole variable domain, remainder taken from reference TRBV9 and TRBJ2-5, is DSGVTQTPKHLITATGQRVTLRCSPRSGDLSVYWYQQSLDQGLQFLIQYYNGEERAKGNILERFSAQQFPDLHSELNLSSLELGDSALYFCASSVGSGSIETQYFGPGTRLLVL.

V gene TRBV6-5 combines with J gene TRBJ1-5; TRBD1 matches 8 bases. Germline assignment: CDR1 MNHEY and CDR2 SVGAGI. Trimming took 8 bases from V and 5 from J; bases not matched to a gene: 8. The length of the CDR3 is 14 residues. CDR3 in DNA: TGTGCCAGCCATGGGACAGGTCCCTATCAGCCCCAGCATTTT. This codes for CASHGTGPYQPQHF.

This clone was seen more than once but under ten times. The sample holds other DNA sequences that translate to the same CDR3. This chain links TRBV28 with TRBJ1-5; D call uncertain. CDR1 and CDR2 from the germline V gene are MDHEN and SYDVKM. This CDR3 spans 15 amino acids. Trimming removed 3 bases from V and 0 bases from J, with 9 bases in between. CDR3 amino acids: CASSFGGDSNQPQHF. In DNA form, the CDR3 reads TGTGCCAGCAGTTTTGGCGGAGATAGCAATCAGCCCCAGCATTTT.

The chain uses TRBV19 and TRBJ1-3; 10 bases map to TRBD1. This CDR3 is built from 15 residues. Germline CDR1 reads LNHDA; CDR2 reads SQIVND (reference sequence). With 6 bases clipped from V and 2 bases from J, the junction kept 4 bases outside the gene matches. CDR3 amino acids: CASRFGTGAGNTIYF. The CDR3 bases are TGTGCCAGTAGGTTCGGGACAGGGGCTGGAAACACCATATATTTT.

The chain is built from TRBV7-9 and TRBJ1-2; 7 bases are a match to TRBD1. V was pared by 4 bases and J by 8 bases, with 13 bases of the junction left unmatched. In germline, CDR1 is SEHNR, CDR2 FQNEAQ (reference sequence). The CDR3 consists of 15 residues. Written as DNA, the CDR3 is TGTGCCAGCAGCTACCGGGACAGCACGAAGGGGGGCTACACCTTC. It yields the protein CASSYRDSTKGGYTF.

This clone was recorded only once. The chain is built from TRBV4-2 and TRBJ2-1; 7 bases map to TRBD2. Germline assignment: CDR1 LGHNA and CDR2 YNFKEQ. The V gene end was trimmed by 0 bases and the J gene end by 9 bases; junction bases not matched to a gene: 8. CDR3 length: 15 amino acids. CDR3 protein: CASSQEGTTRSEQFF. The CDR3 nucleotides read TGTGCCAGCAGCCAAGAAGGGACTACGAGGAGTGAGCAGTTCTTC.

In its sample, this clone was seen once. The rearrangement links TRBV5-6 to TRBJ2-1; D may be TRBD1 (6 bases). Germline CDR1 and CDR2: SGHDT and YYEEEE. CDR3 size: 16 residues. V lost 4 bases, J lost 2 bases, and 16 bases lay in between. CDR3 sequence (DNA): TGTGCCAGCAGCCCGCGAGGGGGTAACACCTACAATGAGCAGTTCTTC. This codes for CASSPRGGNTYNEQFF.

The chain carries TRBV27 and TRBJ2-7; D is ambiguous. Trimming took 6 bases from V and 0 from J, leaving 15 bases between them. The CDR3 is 15 residues long. Germline V gene lookup returns CDR1 MNHEY and CDR2 SMNVEV (reference sequence). CDR3 loop: CASSLGLGLSYEQYF. The CDR3 DNA follows: TGTGCCAGCAGCCTTGGGCTTGGCCTCTCCTACGAGCAGTACTTC.

The V gene is TRBV28, the J gene TRBJ1-5; 10 nucleotides align to TRBD1. The CDR3 loop spans 18 amino acids. Looked up from germline, CDR1 is MDHEN and CDR2 is SYDVKM. After removal of 2 bases from V and 2 bases from J, the junction contained 9 bases not matched to a gene. CDR3 amino acids: CASSLTTGGVRGNQPQHF. The CDR3 DNA reads as TGTGCCAGCAGTTTAACGACAGGGGGCGTTCGGGGCAATCAGCCCCAGCATTTT.

This sequence joins TRBV28 and TRBJ2-2; TRBD2 matches 8 bases. J lost 5 bases, V lost 2 bases, and 4 bases had no gene match. This CDR3 has 15 residues. Germline V gene sequence: CDR1 MDHEN, CDR2 SYDVKM. The CDR3 nucleotides are TGTGCCAGCAGTTTAACGTCTAGCGGGACCGGGGAGCTGTTTTTT. It encodes CASSLTSSGTGELFF.

This clone was observed a single time. V gene TRBV4-2 combines with J gene TRBJ1-1, with a weak D call TRBD1 (5 bases). Deletions cut 3 bases from V and 0 bases from J, with 11 bases between. This CDR3 has 15 amino acids. Germline CDR1 and CDR2: LGHNA and YNFKEQ. DNA of the CDR3: TGTGCCAGCAGCCACTACGGACAAATGAACACTGAAGCTTTCTTT. Encoded protein: CASSHYGQMNTEAFF.

This chain connects TRBV19 to TRBJ2-1; TRBD1 aligns across 7 bases. The CDR3 extends over 14 amino acids. The V gene's germline CDR1 is LNHDA and CDR2 SQIVND (reference sequence). J gave up 7 bases and V 11 bases, and 14 bases lay outside the gene matches. The CDR3 DNA sequence: TGTGCCGGTAAAGGGCGACAGGGATTGAATGAGCAGTTCTTC. Translation: CAGKGRQGLNEQFF. The variable domain in full, with the rest retrieved from reference TRBV19 and TRBJ2-1, is DGGITQSPKYLFRKEGQNVTLSCEQNLNHDAMYWYRQDPGQGLRLIYYSQIVNDFQKGDIAEGYSVSREKKESFPLTVTSAQKNPTAFYLCAGKGRQGLNEQFFGPGTRLTVL.

The chain carries TRBV28 and TRBJ1-2; tentatively, D is TRBD1 (5 bases). The germline V and J ends were trimmed by 6 bases and 3 bases, with 14 bases remaining between them. Germline CDR1 and CDR2: MDHEN and SYDVKM. The CDR3 extends over 14 amino acids. The CDR3 loop is CASSGGDFYYGYTF. DNA for the CDR3: TGTGCCAGCAGCGGGGGGGATTTCTACTATGGCTACACCTTC.